This T cell receptor (beta chain) appears in the sequencing data of a study of regulatory T cells in long-lasting Graves disease. This clonotype was counted at least ten times. Arm-PCR of CDR3 regions with iRepertoire HTBI primers generated TCR beta libraries. TCRdb processed the multiplex PCR reads anew with MiXCR; each CDR3 protein has one entry. The sample includes a few hundred thousand distinct CDR3 sequences, about a sixth of them seen just once. This CDR3 region has 15 residues. The V end was cut by 1 base, the J end by 4 bases, with 14 bases between. CDR1 and CDR2 (germline): MNHNS, SASEGT. The sample's time point: newly diagnosed GD, antithyroid drugs for less than 3 months. Preparation of the TCR library used RNA extracted from PBMCs. These data were likewise used in another study, on T cells in Graves' hyperthyroidism and ophthalmopathy. Turning to that study: Blood samples included most of the expanded thyroid clonotypes exceeding 0.001. Ophthalmopathy onset followed model prediction by a median approximately six months.

This TCR was sampled from a man aged 35-49 years with Graves disease. The sample in question was peripheral blood mononuclear cells (PBMCs), obtained at new diagnosis, from a patient treated with antithyroid drugs. This sequence joins TRBV6-1 and TRBJ2-7; D is possibly TRBD1 (5 bases). CDR3 sequence: CASSEEGSGFYEQYF. CDR3 bases: TGTGCCAGCAGTGAAGAAGGTTCAGGGTTTTACGAGCAGTACTTC.